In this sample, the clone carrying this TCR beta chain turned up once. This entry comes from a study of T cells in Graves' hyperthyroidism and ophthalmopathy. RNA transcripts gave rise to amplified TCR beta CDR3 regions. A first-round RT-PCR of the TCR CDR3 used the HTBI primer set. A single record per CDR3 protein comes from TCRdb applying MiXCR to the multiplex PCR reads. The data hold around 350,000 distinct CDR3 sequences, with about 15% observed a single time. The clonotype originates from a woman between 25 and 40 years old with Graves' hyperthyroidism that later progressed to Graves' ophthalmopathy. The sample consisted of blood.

Written as DNA, the CDR3 is TGTGCCAGCAGTGGACTAGCGGGTAGCTACGAGCAGTACTTC. It encodes CASSGLAGSYEQYF. The chain couples TRBV6-1 to TRBJ2-7; 10 bases fit TRBD2. J gave up 3 bases and V 4 bases, and 3 bases lay outside the gene matches. The CDR3 is 14 residues long. Germline CDR1 is MNHNS and CDR2 is SASEGT.